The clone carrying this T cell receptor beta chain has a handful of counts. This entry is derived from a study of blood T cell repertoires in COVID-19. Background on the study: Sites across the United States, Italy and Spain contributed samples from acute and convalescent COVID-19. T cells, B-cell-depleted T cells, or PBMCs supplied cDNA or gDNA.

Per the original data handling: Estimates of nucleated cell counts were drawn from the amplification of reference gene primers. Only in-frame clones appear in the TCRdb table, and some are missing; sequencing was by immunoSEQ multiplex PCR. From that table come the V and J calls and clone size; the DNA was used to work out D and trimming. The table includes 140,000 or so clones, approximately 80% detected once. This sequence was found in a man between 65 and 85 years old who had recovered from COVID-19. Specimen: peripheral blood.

CDR3: CASSFRARGRGLNIGYEQYF. CDR3 DNA sequence: TGTGCCAGCAGTTTCCGTGCTCGTGGCAGGGGGCTGAATATAGGTTACGAGCAGTACTTC. The chain employs TRBV27 and TRBJ2-7; TRBD1 aligns across 8 bases. Germline V gene data show CDR1 as MNHEY and CDR2 as SMNVEV (reference sequence). The CDR3 contains 20 residues. The J segment lost 4 bases and the V segment lost 3 bases, leaving 23 bases of the junction unmatched.